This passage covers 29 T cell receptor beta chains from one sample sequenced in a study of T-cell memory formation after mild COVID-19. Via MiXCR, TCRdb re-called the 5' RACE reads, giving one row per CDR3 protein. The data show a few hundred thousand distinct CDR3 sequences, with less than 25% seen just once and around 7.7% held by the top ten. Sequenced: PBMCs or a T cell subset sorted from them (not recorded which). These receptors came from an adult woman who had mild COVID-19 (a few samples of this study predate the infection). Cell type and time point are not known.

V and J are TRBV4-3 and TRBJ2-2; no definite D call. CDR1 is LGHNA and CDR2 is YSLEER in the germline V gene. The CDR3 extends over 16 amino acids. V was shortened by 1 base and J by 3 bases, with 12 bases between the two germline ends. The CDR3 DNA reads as TGCGCCAGCAGCCAAGTAGATGTTGGCTACACCGGGGAGCTGTTTTTT. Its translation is CASSQVDVGYTGELFF.

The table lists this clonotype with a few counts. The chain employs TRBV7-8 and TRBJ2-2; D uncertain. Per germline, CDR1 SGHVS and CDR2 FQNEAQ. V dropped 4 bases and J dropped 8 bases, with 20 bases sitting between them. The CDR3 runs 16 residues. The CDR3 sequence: CASSSTSVGLAGELFF. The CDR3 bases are TGTGCCAGCAGCTCCACGTCAGTAGGGCTGGCGGGGGAGCTGTTTTTT. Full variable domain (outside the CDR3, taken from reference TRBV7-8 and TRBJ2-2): GAGVSQSPRYKVAKRGQDVALRCDPISGHVSLFWYQQALGQGPEFLTYFQNEAQLDKSGLPSDRFFAERPEGSVSTLKIQRTQQEDSAVYLCASSSTSVGLAGELFFGEGSRLTVL.

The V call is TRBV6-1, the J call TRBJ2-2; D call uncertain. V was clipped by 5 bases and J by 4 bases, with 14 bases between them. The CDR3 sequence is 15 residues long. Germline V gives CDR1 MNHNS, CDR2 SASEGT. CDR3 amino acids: CASSPFLGGTGELFF. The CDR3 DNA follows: TGTGCCAGCAGTCCCTTCCTCGGTGGCACCGGGGAGCTGTTTTTT.

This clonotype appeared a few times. CDR3 region: CSDNSKGLNEQFF. In DNA form, the CDR3 reads TGCAGCGATAACTCGAAGGGGCTGAATGAGCAGTTCTTC. This chain uses TRBV29-1 with TRBJ2-1; possibly TRBD1 for D (5 bases). CDR1 and CDR2 from the germline V gene are SQVTM and ANQGSEA. V was clipped by 7 bases and J by 7 bases, with 17 bases between them. The CDR3 has 13 residues.

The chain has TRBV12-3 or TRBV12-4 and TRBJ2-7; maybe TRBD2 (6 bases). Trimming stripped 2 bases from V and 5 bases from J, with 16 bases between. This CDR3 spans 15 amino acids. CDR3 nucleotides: TGTGCCAGCAGTTTAAAAGGAGGGTACTCGGACGAGCAGTACTTC. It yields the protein CASSLKGGYSDEQYF.

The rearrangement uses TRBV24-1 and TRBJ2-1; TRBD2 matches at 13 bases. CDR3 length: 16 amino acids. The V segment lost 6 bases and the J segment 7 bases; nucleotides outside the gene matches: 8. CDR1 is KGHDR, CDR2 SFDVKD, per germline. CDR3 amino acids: CATSRTSGSMANEQFF. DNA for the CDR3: TGTGCCACCAGTCGGACTAGCGGGAGTATGGCAAATGAGCAGTTCTTC.

The CDR3 coding sequence is TGTGCCAGCAGACCACAGGGGGTTAACACTGAAGCTTTCTTT. This gives the protein CASRPQGVNTEAFF. V usage is TRBV2 and J usage is TRBJ1-1; 8 nucleotides align to TRBD1. Germline V gene sequence: CDR1 SNHLY, CDR2 FYNNEI. The trim removed 6 bases at V and 2 bases at J, leaving 5 bases unmatched. This CDR3 has 14 amino acids.

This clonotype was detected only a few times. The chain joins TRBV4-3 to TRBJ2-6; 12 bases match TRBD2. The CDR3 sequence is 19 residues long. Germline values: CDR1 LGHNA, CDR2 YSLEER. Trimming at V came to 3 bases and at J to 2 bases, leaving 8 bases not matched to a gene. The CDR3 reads CASSQETSGRSTGANVLTF. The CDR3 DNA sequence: TGCGCCAGCAGCCAGGAGACTAGCGGGAGATCAACTGGGGCCAACGTCCTGACTTTC.

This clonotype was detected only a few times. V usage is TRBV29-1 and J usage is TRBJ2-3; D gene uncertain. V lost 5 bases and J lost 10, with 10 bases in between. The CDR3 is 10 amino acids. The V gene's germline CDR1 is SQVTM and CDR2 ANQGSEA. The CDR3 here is CSVHPGAQYF. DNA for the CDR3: TGCAGCGTTCACCCTGGGGCGCAGTATTTT.

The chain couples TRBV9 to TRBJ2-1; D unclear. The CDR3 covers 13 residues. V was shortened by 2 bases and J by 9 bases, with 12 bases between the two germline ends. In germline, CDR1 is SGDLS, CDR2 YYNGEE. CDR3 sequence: CASSVRTVSEQFF. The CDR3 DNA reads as TGTGCCAGCAGCGTCAGGACCGTGAGTGAGCAGTTCTTC.

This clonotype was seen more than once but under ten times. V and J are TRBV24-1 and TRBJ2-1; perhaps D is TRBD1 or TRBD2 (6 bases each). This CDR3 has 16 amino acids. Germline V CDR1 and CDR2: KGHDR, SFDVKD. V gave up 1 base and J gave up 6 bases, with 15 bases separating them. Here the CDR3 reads CATSDFGGGGVNEQFF. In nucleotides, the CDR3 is TGTGCCACCAGTGATTTCGGGGGCGGCGGGGTCAATGAGCAGTTCTTC.

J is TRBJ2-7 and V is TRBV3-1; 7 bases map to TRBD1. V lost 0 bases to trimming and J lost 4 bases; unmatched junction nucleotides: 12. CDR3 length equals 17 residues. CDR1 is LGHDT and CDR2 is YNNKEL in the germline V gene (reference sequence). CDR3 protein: CASSQEQDGDREYEQYF. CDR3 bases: TGTGCCAGCAGCCAAGAACAGGATGGGGACAGAGAGTACGAGCAGTACTTC.

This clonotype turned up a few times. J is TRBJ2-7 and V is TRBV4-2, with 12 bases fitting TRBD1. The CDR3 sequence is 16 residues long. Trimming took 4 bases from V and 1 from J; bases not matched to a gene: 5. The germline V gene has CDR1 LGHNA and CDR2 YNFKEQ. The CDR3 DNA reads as TGTGCCAGCAGCCCGGGACAGGGGGCTTTATCCTACGAGCAGTACTTC. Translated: CASSPGQGALSYEQYF.

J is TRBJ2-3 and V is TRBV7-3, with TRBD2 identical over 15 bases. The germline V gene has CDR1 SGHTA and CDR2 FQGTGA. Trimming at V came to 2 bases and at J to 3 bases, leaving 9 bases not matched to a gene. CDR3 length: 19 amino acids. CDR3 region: CASSLLGRTSGRGTDTQYF. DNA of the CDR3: TGTGCCAGCAGCTTACTAGGGAGGACTAGCGGGAGGGGAACAGATACGCAGTATTTT. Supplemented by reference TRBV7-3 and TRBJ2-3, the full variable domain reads GAGVSQTPSNKVTEKGKYVELRCDPISGHTALYWYRQSLGQGPEFLIYFQGTGAADDSGLPNDRFFAVRPEGSVSTLKIQRTERGDSAVYLCASSLLGRTSGRGTDTQYFGPGTRLTVL.

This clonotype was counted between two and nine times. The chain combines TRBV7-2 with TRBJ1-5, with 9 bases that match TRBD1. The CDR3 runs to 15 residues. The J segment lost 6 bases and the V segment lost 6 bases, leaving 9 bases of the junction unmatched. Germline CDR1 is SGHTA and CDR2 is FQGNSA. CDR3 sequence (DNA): TGTGCCAGCAGAGACTACAGGGGGCCGGGTCAGCCCCAGCATTTT. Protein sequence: CASRDYRGPGQPQHF. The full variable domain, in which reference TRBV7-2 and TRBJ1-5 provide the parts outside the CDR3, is GAGVSQSPSNKVTEKGKDVELRCDPISGHTALYWYRQSLGQGLEFLIYFQGNSAPDKSGLPSDRFSAERTGGSVSTLTIQRTQQEDSAVYLCASRDYRGPGQPQHFGDGTRLSIL.

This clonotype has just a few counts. The CDR3 reads CASSMVAASTDTQYF. Written as DNA, the CDR3 is TGTGCCAGTAGTATGGTGGCGGCTAGCACAGATACGCAGTATTTT. This chain joins TRBV19 and TRBJ2-3; D remains unclear. The V gene's germline CDR1 is LNHDA and CDR2 SQIVND (reference sequence). The length of the CDR3 is 15 residues. V was pared by 3 bases and J by 0 bases, with 10 bases between. Full variable domain (outside the CDR3, taken from reference TRBV19 and TRBJ2-3): DGGITQSPKYLFRKEGQNVTLSCEQNLNHDAMYWYRQDPGQGLRLIYYSQIVNDFQKGDIAEGYSVSREKKESFPLTVTSAQKNPTAFYLCASSMVAASTDTQYFGPGTRLTVL.

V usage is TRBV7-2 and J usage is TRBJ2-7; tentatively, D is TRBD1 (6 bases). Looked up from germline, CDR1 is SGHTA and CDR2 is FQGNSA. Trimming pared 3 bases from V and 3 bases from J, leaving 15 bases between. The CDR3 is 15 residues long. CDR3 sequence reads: CASSLQSLGGYEQYF. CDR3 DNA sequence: TGTGCCAGCAGCTTGCAGTCCCTAGGGGGCTACGAGCAGTACTTC.

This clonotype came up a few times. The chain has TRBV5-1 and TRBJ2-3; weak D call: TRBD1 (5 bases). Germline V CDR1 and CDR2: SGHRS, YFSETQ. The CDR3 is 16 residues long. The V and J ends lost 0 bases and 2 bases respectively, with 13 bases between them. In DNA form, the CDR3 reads TGCGCCAGCAGCTTGGAGGGGCGCTTGTACACAGATACGCAGTATTTT. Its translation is CASSLEGRLYTDTQYF.

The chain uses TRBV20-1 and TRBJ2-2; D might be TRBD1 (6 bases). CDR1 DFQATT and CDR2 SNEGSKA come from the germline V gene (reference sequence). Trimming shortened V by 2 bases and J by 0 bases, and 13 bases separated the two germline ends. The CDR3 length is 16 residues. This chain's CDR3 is CSARPYQGPNTGELFF. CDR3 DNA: TGCAGTGCTAGACCTTACCAGGGGCCGAACACCGGGGAGCTGTTTTTT.

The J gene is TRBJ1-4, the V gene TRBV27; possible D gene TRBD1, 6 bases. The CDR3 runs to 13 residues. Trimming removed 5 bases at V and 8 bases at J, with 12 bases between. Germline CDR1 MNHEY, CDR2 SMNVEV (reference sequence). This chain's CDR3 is CASSIGGREKLFF. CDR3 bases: TGTGCCAGCAGTATAGGGGGGAGGGAAAAACTGTTTTTT.

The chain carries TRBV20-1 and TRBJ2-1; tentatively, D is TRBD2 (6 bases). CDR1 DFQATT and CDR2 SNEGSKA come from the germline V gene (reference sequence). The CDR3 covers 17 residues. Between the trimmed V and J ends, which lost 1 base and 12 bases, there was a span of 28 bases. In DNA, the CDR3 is TGCAGTGCTAGAGTAACGGCGGGCTGGAGCGGCGGGGCGGGGCAGTTCTTC. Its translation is CSARVTAGWSGGAGQFF.

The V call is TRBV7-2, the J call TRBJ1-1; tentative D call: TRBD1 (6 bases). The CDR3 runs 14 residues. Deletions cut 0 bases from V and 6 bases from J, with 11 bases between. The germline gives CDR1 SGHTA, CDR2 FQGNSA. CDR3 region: CASSLAGGASEAFF. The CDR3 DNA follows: TGTGCCAGCAGCTTAGCGGGGGGCGCATCTGAAGCTTTCTTT.

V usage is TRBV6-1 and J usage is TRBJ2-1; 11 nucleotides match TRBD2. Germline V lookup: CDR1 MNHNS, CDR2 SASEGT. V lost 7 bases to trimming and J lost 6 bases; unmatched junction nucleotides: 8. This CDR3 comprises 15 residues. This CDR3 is CASTHLAGGPNEQFF. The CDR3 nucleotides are TGTGCCAGCACCCACCTAGCGGGGGGCCCCAATGAGCAGTTCTTC.

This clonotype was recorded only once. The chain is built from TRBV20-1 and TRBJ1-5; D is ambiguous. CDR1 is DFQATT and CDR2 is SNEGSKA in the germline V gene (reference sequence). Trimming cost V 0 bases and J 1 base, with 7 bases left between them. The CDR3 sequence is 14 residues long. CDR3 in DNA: TGCAGTGCTAGAGATCAGGAGAGCAATCAGCCCCAGCATTTT. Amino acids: CSARDQESNQPQHF.

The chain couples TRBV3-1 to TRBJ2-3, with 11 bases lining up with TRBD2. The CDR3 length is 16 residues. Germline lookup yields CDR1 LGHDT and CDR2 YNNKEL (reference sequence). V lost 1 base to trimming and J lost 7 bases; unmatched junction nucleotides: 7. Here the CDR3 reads CASSQGGTSGKNTQYF. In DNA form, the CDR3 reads TGTGCCAGCAGCCAAGGCGGGACTAGCGGAAAGAATACGCAGTATTTT.

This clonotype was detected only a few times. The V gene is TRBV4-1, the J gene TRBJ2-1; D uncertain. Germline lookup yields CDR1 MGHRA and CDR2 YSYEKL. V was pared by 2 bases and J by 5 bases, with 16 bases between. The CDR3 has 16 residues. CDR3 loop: CASSQPSLGLHNEQFF. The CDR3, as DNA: TGCGCCAGCAGCCAACCCAGCCTGGGCCTTCACAATGAGCAGTTCTTC.

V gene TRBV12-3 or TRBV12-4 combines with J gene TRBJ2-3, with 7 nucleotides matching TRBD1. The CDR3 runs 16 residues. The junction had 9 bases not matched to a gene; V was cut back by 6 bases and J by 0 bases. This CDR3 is CASRYRQGLSTDTQYF. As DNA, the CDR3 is TGTGCCAGCAGATATAGACAGGGTCTGAGCACAGATACGCAGTATTTT.

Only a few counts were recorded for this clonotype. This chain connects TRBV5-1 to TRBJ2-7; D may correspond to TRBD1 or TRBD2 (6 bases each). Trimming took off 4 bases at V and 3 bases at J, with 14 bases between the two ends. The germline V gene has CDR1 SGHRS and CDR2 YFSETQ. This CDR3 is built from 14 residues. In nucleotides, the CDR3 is TGCGCCAGCAGCCGGGGGACAACCCACTACGAGCAGTACTTC. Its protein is CASSRGTTHYEQYF.

In DNA form, the CDR3 reads TGTGCCAGCAGCACTATTAGAGCGGGGATAGCCAAAAACATTCAGTACTTC. The encoded protein is CASSTIRAGIAKNIQYF. The chain uses TRBV3-1 and TRBJ2-4, with 7 bases identical to TRBD2. The CDR3 is 17 residues long. The germline gives CDR1 LGHDT, CDR2 YNNKEL (reference sequence). V gave up 5 bases and J gave up 0 bases; unmatched junction bases: 10.